Only one count was recorded for the clone carrying this T cell receptor beta chain. The antigen remains undetermined. Amplification used 60 Vbeta primers and 13 Jbeta primers. Method: immunoSEQ multiplex PCR; TCRdb's copy keeps in-frame clones and lacks some. The sample yields 150,000 to 200,000 clones, 80% seen once. Unmatched junction bases numbered 3, after V lost 2 bases and J lost 5 bases. CDR1 KGHSH and CDR2 LQKENI come from the germline V gene. CDR3 length equals 15 residues. This entry belongs to a study of cytomegalovirus exposure and HLA in healthy donors. Study conclusions and caveats: V- and J-gene trimming in TCR beta was tied to a missense DCLRE1C variant by an analysis performed later. TCR beta sequences numbering roughly 18,000 were associated with HLA alleles at 0.05 false discovery rate in a later analysis.

Healthy bone marrow donors made up the donors. The sequence was collected from a male donor in good health and CMV-seropositive. Sequencing used PBMCs. The rearrangement uses TRBV18 and TRBJ2-5, with 12 bases that match TRBD1. The DNA for the CDR3 is TGTGCCAGCTCACCAGGGACAGGGGGCTTTGAGACCCAGTACTTC. Its translation is CASSPGTGGFETQYF.